Presented here are 27 T cell receptor beta chains from one specimen sequenced in a study of naive and memory T cell subsets. Four PCR rounds used nested alpha and beta constant region primers plus the SP2 primer. TCRdb re-called the 5' RACE reads through MiXCR, storing one row per CDR3 protein. In the table there are some 60,000 distinct CDR3 sequences, 6% to 8% of which are singletons. An oligonucleotide containing a UMI was ligated to the 3' end of TCR cDNA. These receptors all stem from a female donor in good health.

The chain's CDR3 is CASKSVTGELFF. The CDR3 nucleotides are TGCGCCAGCAAGTCTGTTACCGGGGAGCTGTTTTTT. This chain connects TRBV4-3 to TRBJ2-2; D unresolved. CDR3 size: 12 residues. The V and J ends lost 7 bases and 5 bases respectively, with 8 bases between them. Per germline, CDR1 LGHNA and CDR2 YSLEER.

This chain uses TRBV13 with TRBJ1-2; 7 nucleotides match TRBD1. The CDR3 loop spans 15 amino acids. V was clipped by 0 bases and J by 6 bases; unmatched bases: 7. Germline values: CDR1 PRHDT, CDR2 FYEKMQ (reference sequence). CDR3 loop: CASSLGQGVSDGYTF. CDR3 sequence (DNA): TGTGCCAGCAGCTTAGGCCAGGGGGTTTCTGATGGCTACACCTTC. The entire variable domain, with the rest obtained from reference TRBV13 and TRBJ1-2, is as follows: AAGVIQSPRHLIKEKRETATLKCYPIPRHDTVYWYQQGPGQDPQFLISFYEKMQSDKGSIPDRFSAQQFSDYHSELNMSSLELGDSALYFCASSLGQGVSDGYTFGSGTRLTVV.

The chain links TRBV15 to TRBJ2-3, with D tentatively TRBD2 (7 bases). The germline CDR1 and CDR2 sequences are LNHNV and YYDKDF (reference sequence). With 6 bases removed from V and 3 bases from J, the gap between germline ends came to 19 bases. CDR3 length: 16 amino acids. This CDR3 is CATSREGGVETDTQYF. The DNA for the CDR3 is TGTGCCACCAGTAGGGAGGGGGGAGTGGAAACAGATACGCAGTATTTT.

This clonotype is classed as medium-sized. The gene calls are TRBV2 and TRBJ1-5; perhaps TRBD1 as D (5 bases). V lost 4 bases to trimming and J lost 6 bases, with 13 bases between them. Germline V gene lookup returns CDR1 SNHLY and CDR2 FYNNEI. The CDR3 contains 14 residues. The CDR3 nucleotides are TGTGCCAGCAGTGGGCCGGCGGGGGTTCAGCCCCAGCATTTT. Translated, it gives CASSGPAGVQPQHF.

This clonotype was picked up many times. This sequence joins TRBV29-1 and TRBJ2-5; TRBD2 is a possible D gene (7 bases). This CDR3 is 12 amino acids long. Trimming stripped 7 bases from V and 5 bases from J, with 14 bases between. In germline, CDR1 is SQVTM, CDR2 ANQGSEA. The CDR3 DNA sequence: TGCAGCGCCGGGGGGCGGTTCGAGACCCAGTACTTC. It specifies CSAGGRFETQYF. The full variable domain, completed using reference TRBV29-1 and TRBJ2-5, is SAVISQKPSRDICQRGTSLTIQCQVDSQVTMMFWYRQQPGQSLTLIATANQGSEATYESGFVIDKFPISRPNLTFSTLTVSNMSPEDSSIYLCSAGGRFETQYFGPGTRLLVL.

The gene calls are TRBV6-1 and TRBJ2-1; D remains ambiguous. The CDR3 spans 13 residues. With 2 bases removed from V and 7 bases from J, the gap between germline ends came to 9 bases. Germline V CDR1 and CDR2: MNHNS, SASEGT. The CDR3 DNA reads TGTGCCAGCAGTGAAAACCCCCGTAATGAGCAGTTCTTC. It codes for CASSENPRNEQFF.

This clonotype showed up just a few times. This chain joins TRBV14 and TRBJ1-1, with D hard to call. This CDR3 is built from 14 residues. V was cut by 6 bases and J by 1 base, with 12 bases left in between. The germline V gene encodes CDR1 SGHDN and CDR2 FVKESK. The CDR3 nucleotides are TGTGCCAGCAGACCTCGCGCCCAGAACACTGAAGCTTTCTTT. Its translation is CASRPRAQNTEAFF.

The chain carries TRBV20-1 and TRBJ1-1; TRBD1 is a possible D gene (6 bases). CDR3 size: 16 residues. The germline V gene encodes CDR1 DFQATT and CDR2 SNEGSKA (reference sequence). Trimming took 6 bases from V and 4 from J, leaving 24 bases between them. CDR3 sequence (DNA): TGCAGTGCCCGTCCCCCACCTTCTACAGGGAGCACTGAAGCTTTCTTT. As protein: CSARPPPSTGSTEAFF.

This clonotype was detected many times. This chain links TRBV2 with TRBJ1-6; D is ambiguous. V was cut by 5 bases and J by 10 bases, with 12 bases left in between. The CDR3 is 13 residues long. CDR1 is SNHLY and CDR2 is FYNNEI in the germline V gene. The CDR3 DNA reads as TGTGCCAGCAGTTTAGGAGTGGGATCACCCCTCCACTTT. Translating it yields CASSLGVGSPLHF.

This clonotype was recorded a few times. The chain uses TRBV7-9 and TRBJ2-5, with no clear D. Deletions cut 3 bases from V and 5 bases from J, with 7 bases between. CDR3 size: 12 residues. Germline loops: CDR1 SEHNR, CDR2 FQNEAQ (reference sequence). DNA of the CDR3: TGTGCCAGCAGCTTGGTCGCGGAGACCCAGTACTTC. This encodes CASSLVAETQYF.

V and J are TRBV18 and TRBJ1-6, with 8 nucleotides matching TRBD1. The CDR3 covers 16 residues. Germline CDR1 reads KGHSH; CDR2 reads LQKENI. V was clipped by 3 bases and J by 8 bases; unmatched bases: 9. The CDR3 DNA follows: TGTGCCAGCTCACCCTACCGGGACAGGAGAGATTCACCCCTCCACTTT. It codes for CASSPYRDRRDSPLHF.

In its sample, this clonotype was seen a few times. CDR3 loop: CASSQDARGLSYNEQFF. The CDR3, as DNA: TGTGCCAGCAGCCAAGATGCGAGGGGCCTCTCCTACAATGAGCAGTTCTTC. J is TRBJ2-1 and V is TRBV4-2; D may correspond to TRBD1 or TRBD2 (5 bases each). Germline loops: CDR1 LGHNA, CDR2 YNFKEQ. The V gene lost 0 bases and the J gene lost 0 bases, with 12 bases spanning the gap. This CDR3 has 17 residues.

The table lists this clonotype with a few counts. The chain joins TRBV30 to TRBJ2-3; D gene uncertain. V was shortened by 1 base and J by 3 bases, with 17 bases between the two germline ends. Germline V gene sequence: CDR1 GTSNPN, CDR2 SVGIG (reference sequence). This CDR3 contains 16 residues. The CDR3: CAWSAPDVFLTDTQYF. CDR3 coding DNA: TGTGCCTGGAGTGCTCCGGATGTCTTCTTAACAGATACGCAGTATTTT.

This clonotype was observed a few times. As DNA, the CDR3 is TGTGCCATCAGTGCTGGCGGCCAAGAGACCCAGTACTTC. This gives the protein CAISAGGQETQYF. The chain employs TRBV10-3 and TRBJ2-5; D gene uncertain. CDR3 length: 13 residues. Looked up from germline, CDR1 is ENHRY and CDR2 is SYGVKD. The V end was cut by 4 bases, the J end by 1 base, with 7 bases between.

At least ten counts were recorded for this clonotype. The gene calls are TRBV5-5 and TRBJ1-4; no firm D call. V lost 4 bases and J lost 5, with 12 bases in between. The CDR3 is 14 residues long. Germline V gene sequence: CDR1 SGHKS, CDR2 YYEKEE (reference sequence). The DNA of the CDR3 is TGTGCCAGCAGCCTCTTGGGAGGAAATGAAAAACTGTTTTTT. This sequence encodes CASSLLGGNEKLFF.

This clonotype was observed many times. This sequence joins TRBV18 and TRBJ1-1; no reliable D call. The CDR3 spans 15 residues. The V end was cut by 3 bases, the J end by 7 bases, with 18 bases between. Germline CDR1 KGHSH, CDR2 LQKENI. The DNA of the CDR3 is TGTGCCAGCTCACCGGGCGGACCGCGTTACCTTGAAGCTTTCTTT. Translating gives CASSPGGPRYLEAFF.

The table lists this clonotype with many counts. This chain connects TRBV20-1 to TRBJ2-2; TRBD2 is a possible D gene (5 bases). The germline V and J ends were trimmed by 1 base and 12 bases, with 12 bases remaining between them. CDR1 is DFQATT, CDR2 SNEGSKA, per germline (reference sequence). The CDR3 contains 12 residues. CDR3 residues: CSARVSPGKLFF. The DNA for the CDR3 is TGCAGTGCTAGAGTATCCCCGGGGAAGCTGTTTTTT.

V is TRBV5-1 and J is TRBJ2-1, with D perhaps matching TRBD1 (6 bases). The germline CDR1 and CDR2 sequences are SGHRS and YFSETQ. Deletions cut 1 base from V and 1 base from J, with 9 bases between. This CDR3 contains 15 residues. The CDR3 coding sequence is TGCGCCAGCAGCTTGCTTCAGGGGTCCTACAATGAGCAGTTCTTC. It yields the protein CASSLLQGSYNEQFF.

This clonotype was detected once. This chain uses TRBV6-2 or TRBV6-3 with TRBJ2-7, with a tentative D call TRBD1 (6 bases). V lost 6 bases and J lost 1, with 13 bases in between. The CDR3 has 14 amino acids. Germline CDR1 MNHEY, CDR2 SVGEGT. This chain's CDR3 is CASRGRGRSYEQYF. The CDR3 DNA is TGTGCCAGCAGGGGAAGGGGGAGATCCTACGAGCAGTACTTC.

This clonotype was observed at least ten times. The chain recombines TRBV12-3 or TRBV12-4 with TRBJ1-1; 10 bases map to TRBD1. V lost 6 bases, J lost 4 bases, and 5 bases stayed unmatched. CDR3 length: 14 amino acids. CDR3 amino acids: CASSFRQGATEAFF. CDR3 coding DNA: TGTGCCAGCAGCTTCCGACAGGGGGCCACTGAAGCTTTCTTT.

This clonotype was seen a few times. V usage is TRBV29-1 and J usage is TRBJ2-1; possibly TRBD2 for D (5 bases). CDR3 size: 15 residues. The V end lost 1 base, the J end lost 5 bases, and 15 bases lay between the germline ends. The germline gives CDR1 SQVTM, CDR2 ANQGSEA. CDR3 DNA: TGCAGCGTTGAAGGGGAGCGGTTGAATAACAATGAGCAGTTCTTC. Amino acid sequence: CSVEGERLNNNEQFF.

This clonotype was observed a few times. DNA of the CDR3: TGCAGCTTCCGGGGCTTTTACGAGCAGTACTTC. Protein: CSFRGFYEQYF. The V call is TRBV29-1, the J call TRBJ2-7; D tentatively fits TRBD1 or TRBD2 (5 bases each). The CDR3 loop spans 11 amino acids. CDR1 SQVTM and CDR2 ANQGSEA come from the germline V gene. The V end lost 8 bases, the J end lost 4 bases, and 12 bases lay between the germline ends.

A few counts support this clonotype. The chain uses TRBV29-1 and TRBJ2-7, with TRBD1 matching 10 bases. In germline, CDR1 is SQVTM, CDR2 ANQGSEA. The J segment lost 3 bases and the V segment lost 4 bases, leaving 0 bases of the junction unmatched. This CDR3 contains 12 residues. CDR3 nucleotide sequence: TGCAGCGTTGGGACAGGGGGCTACGAGCAGTACTTC. The encoded protein is CSVGTGGYEQYF.

The gene calls are TRBV2 and TRBJ2-3; 9 bases are shared with TRBD2. Germline CDR1 SNHLY, CDR2 FYNNEI. Trimming at V came to 6 bases and at J to 4 bases, leaving 5 bases not matched to a gene. The CDR3 runs to 14 residues. CDR3 loop: CASRSGGPADTQYF. CDR3 sequence (DNA): TGTGCCAGCAGGAGCGGGGGGCCAGCAGATACGCAGTATTTT.

The table lists this clonotype with a few counts. The rearrangement links TRBV7-2 to TRBJ2-3, with 7 bases matching TRBD1. V shed 1 base, J shed 4 bases, and the junction held 5 bases outside the gene matches. The CDR3 extends over 15 amino acids. Germline lookup yields CDR1 SGHTA and CDR2 FQGNSA. The CDR3 loop is CASSLGQGDADTQYF. The CDR3, as DNA: TGTGCCAGCAGCTTAGGGCAGGGGGATGCAGATACGCAGTATTTT.

V gene TRBV2 combines with J gene TRBJ2-3; D remains ambiguous. The V end lost 0 bases, the J end lost 1 base, and 8 bases lay between the germline ends. The CDR3 has 15 residues. Germline CDR1 and CDR2: SNHLY and FYNNEI. CDR3 nucleotide sequence: TGTGCCAGCAGTGAAGCTCCAGCACGCACAGATACGCAGTATTTT. Translation gives CASSEAPARTDTQYF.

This clonotype was seen ten or more times. The gene calls are TRBV12-5 and TRBJ1-1; D is unclear. The CDR3 length is 12 residues. Germline V lookup: CDR1 LGHNT, CDR2 FRNRAP. V gave up 3 bases and J gave up 4 bases, with 6 bases separating them. CDR3 nucleotides: TGTGCTAGTGGTTTCTCGGGCACTGAAGCTTTCTTT. Amino acids: CASGFSGTEAFF.